A selection of T cell receptor beta chains follows, all from one sample in a study of beta chain features in type 1 diabetes. The table came from immunoSEQ multiplex PCR; TCRdb's copy has only in-frame clones and leaves some out. Of under 300,000 clones in the sample, 11% to 15% were seen once. Sample: naive CD4+ T cells from blood. The receptors were sampled from a man aged 30 to 45 with type 1 diabetes. Each CDR3 is given with its conserved first and last residue. The D gene is left open where the match is weak. Rows give clone size only sometimes, using once, few, many, or a class for an expanded clone.

>NA|TRBV30|NA|13|TRBJ2-2
CAWSVQGSGELFF
TGTGCCTGGAGTGTCCAGGGGTCTGGGGAGCTGTTTTTT
>TRBD2|TRBV5-6|once|16|TRBJ2-7
CASSLAGGTVDVEQYF
TGTGCCAGCAGCTTGGCGGGGGGGACGGTGGATGTCGAGCAGTACTTC
>TRBD2|TRBV9|NA|13|TRBJ2-7
CASSVRLASEQYF
TGTGCCAGCAGCGTACGACTAGCGAGTGAGCAGTACTTC
>TRBD2|TRBV5-1|NA|15|TRBJ2-1
CASSSVAGERNEQFF
TGCGCCAGCAGCTCCGTAGCGGGAGAGAGAAATGAGCAGTTCTTC
>TRBD2|TRBV4-2|NA|17|TRBJ2-3
CASSQEGGRASADTQYF
TGTGCCAGCAGCCAAGAGGGAGGGAGGGCCTCCGCAGATACGCAGTATTTT
>NA|TRBV29-1|NA|11|TRBJ2-1
CSVESYNEQFF
TGCAGCGTTGAGAGCTACAATGAGCAGTTCTTC
>TRBD1|TRBV5-4|NA|18|TRBJ1-2
CASSPKRDPGQGTYGYTF
TGTGCCAGCAGCCCAAAGAGGGACCCGGGACAGGGCACCTATGGCTACACCTTC
>TRBD2|TRBV7-9|NA|18|TRBJ2-1
CASSLKGTSGYAYNEQFF
TGTGCCAGCAGCTTAAAGGGGACTAGCGGTTATGCCTACAATGAGCAGTTCTTC
>NA|TRBV16|NA|14|TRBJ1-2
CASSQTTSNYGYTF
TGTGCCAGCAGCCAAACCACATCTAACTATGGCTACACCTTC
>TRBD1|TRBV5-6|NA|13|TRBJ2-1
CASSGTGWGEQFF
TGTGCCAGCAGCGGGACAGGATGGGGAGAGCAGTTCTTC
>NA|TRBV7-2|NA|13|TRBJ2-7
CASSIGGGYEQYF
TGTGCCAGCAGCATAGGGGGGGGCTACGAGCAGTACTTC
>TRBD1|TRBV25-1|NA|15|TRBJ2-3
CASRDGTGTRDTQYF
TGTGCCAGCAGGGATGGGACAGGGACGCGAGATACGCAGTATTTT
>NA|TRBV6-6|few|12|TRBJ2-7
CASSYTSYEQYF
TGTGCCAGCAGTTACACCTCCTACGAGCAGTACTTC
>NA|TRBV7-9|NA|12|TRBJ2-7
CASSPIADEQYF
TGTGCCAGCAGCCCCATAGCGGACGAGCAGTACTTC
>NA|TRBV18|NA|13|TRBJ2-5
CASSPASQETQYF
TGTGCCAGCTCACCAGCGTCCCAAGAGACCCAGTACTTC
>TRBD2|TRBV4-2|NA|16|TRBJ2-7
CASSQVSIAGAFEQYF
TGTGCCAGCAGCCAAGTTTCTATAGCGGGAGCCTTCGAGCAGTACTTC
>NA|TRBV4-2|NA|13|TRBJ1-4
CASSRTGNEKLFF
TGTGCCAGCAGCCGCACCGGGAATGAAAAACTGTTTTTT
>NA|TRBV5-1|NA|13|TRBJ1-1
CASSLAGLSEAFF
TGCGCCAGCAGCTTGGCTGGGCTTTCGGAAGCTTTCTTT
>NA|TRBV7-8|few|13|TRBJ2-1
CASSSDLGNEQFF
TGTGCCAGCAGCTCGGACTTGGGGAATGAGCAGTTCTTC
>TRBD1|TRBV5-1|few|14|TRBJ1-1
CASSLQGMNTEAFF
TGCGCCAGCAGCCTACAGGGGATGAACACTGAAGCTTTCTTT
>TRBD1|TRBV30|few|14|TRBJ2-3
CAWNPGTGGDTQYF
TGTGCCTGGAACCCCGGGACAGGTGGAGATACGCAGTATTTT
>TRBD1|TRBV5-6|few|15|TRBJ1-4
CASSWRTGTNEKLFF
TGTGCCAGCAGCTGGAGGACAGGAACTAATGAAAAACTGTTTTTT
>NA|TRBV5-1|NA|13|TRBJ1-1
CASSPMTVTEAFF
TGCGCCAGCAGCCCTATGACAGTCACTGAAGCTTTCTTT
>TRBD1|TRBV6-5|few|16|TRBJ2-3
CASSSWTGSQTDTQYF
TGTGCCAGCAGTTCCTGGACAGGGTCACAGACAGATACGCAGTATTTT
>NA|TRBV5-1|few|14|TRBJ2-7
CASGGEVRPYEQYF
TGCGCCAGCGGAGGCGAGGTGCGCCCCTACGAGCAGTACTTC
>NA|TRBV29-1|NA|12|TRBJ2-3
CSVGTAKDTQYF
TGCAGCGTTGGGACAGCCAAAGATACGCAGTATTTT
>NA|TRBV5-4|NA|15|TRBJ1-1
CASSSRVDMNTEAFF
TGTGCCAGCAGCTCGCGCGTCGACATGAACACTGAAGCTTTCTTT
>NA|TRBV18|few|11|TRBJ1-4
CASGENEKLFF
TGTGCCAGCGGGGAGAATGAAAAACTGTTTTTT
>TRBD1|TRBV2|NA|14|TRBJ2-7
CASRDRAGGSEQYF
TGTGCCAGCAGGGACAGGGCCGGGGGTTCCGAGCAGTACTTC
>NA|TRBV7-9|few|13|TRBJ2-7
CASSFAGRSEQYF
TGTGCCAGCAGCTTCGCGGGACGGAGCGAGCAGTACTTC
>TRBD2|TRBV5-1|NA|15|TRBJ2-5
CASSLGLARKETQYF
TGCGCCAGCAGCTTGGGACTAGCGCGGAAAGAGACCCAGTACTTC
>TRBD1|TRBV2|few|16|TRBJ1-5
CASSGGTGGHNQPQHF
TGTGCCAGCAGTGGAGGGACAGGGGGCCATAATCAGCCCCAGCATTTT
>TRBD2|TRBV30|few|13|TRBJ2-1
CAWGGGGYNEQFF
TGTGCCTGGGGAGGCGGGGGATACAATGAGCAGTTCTTC
>NA|TRBV2|NA|14|TRBJ1-5
CASNGGAGNQPQHF
TGTGCCAGCAACGGGGGGGCTGGCAATCAGCCCCAGCATTTT
>NA|TRBV11-2|NA|14|TRBJ1-6
CASGQEVYNSPLHF
TGTGCCAGCGGCCAGGAGGTCTATAATTCACCCCTCCACTTT
>TRBD1|TRBV7-9|NA|12|TRBJ1-5
CAAGTGDQPQHF
TGTGCGGCAGGGACAGGGGACCAGCCCCAGCATTTT
>TRBD1|TRBV5-1|NA|14|TRBJ1-1
CASSFGQENTEAFF
TGCGCCAGCAGCTTCGGACAGGAGAACACTGAAGCTTTCTTT